This TCR beta chain comes out of a study of T cell responses to AZD1222 COVID-19 vaccine (dated by TCRdb to about 2021). As for the study more broadly: TCR sequencing covered some 240 trial participants: 207 given two doses of AZD1222 and 26 given two doses of MenACWY control vaccine. Trial participants were enrolled by age into subgroups of 18-55, 56-69 and 70-plus years, and roughly 160, 29 and 62 TCR-sequenced participants, respectively, were included in these subgroups. Summary of the overall study and its limitations: Vaccine-associated CD4 TCRs spanned the whole spike protein, with dominant responses in regions 160-218 and 743-854. Conclusions about previously exposed vaccinees are limited, since just five or six AZD1222 recipients were seropositive for SARS-CoV-2 at baseline. Participants were mostly white British, with more females than males. The authors suggested clonal diversity may have been underestimated. After two AZD1222 doses, both the breadth and the depth of spike-specific TCRs were significantly higher than at day 0 and than in MenACWY recipients. Because no samples from the day 14 peak response were available, repertoires could be characterized only after the peak T cell response. The 56-69-year group was small, and its depth increase did not reach significance, likely because of low power. Epitopes outside the regions mutated in the B.1.351 and B.1.1.7 variants were reportedly recognized by nearly half of the unique spike-specific TCRs.

Of note for this clone: The antigen it binds to is not known. Base qualities were left out, and no much larger clone turns up one base away.

The CDR3 regions of human TCRbeta chains were analyzed by immunosequencing. Concerning the study's data processing: TCRs in the repertoires were compared against a reference library of SARS-CoV-2-specific TCRs that had been generated with the MIRA antigen-specificity platform. Breadth was defined as the fraction of unique TCRs that were SARS-CoV-2-associated. Depth was defined as the fraction of total T cells that were SARS-CoV-2-associated. Each spike-specific TCR was assigned to its reactive spike region and to a CD4 or CD8 class using the MIRA data. Log10-transformed breadth and depth values were compared by one-way ANOVA with Sidak's multiple comparisons tests. Sourced from immuneACCESS, this table was stored by TCRdb with only in-frame sequences that have V and J called. A share of the clones is absent; for the studies checked, an unresolved V gene accounts for under half, and the remainder has no known explanation. The D gene and trimming were derived from the DNA, and the V and J assignments and clone size from that table. Counted in this sample were just under 150,000 clones; roughly 86% of them appeared once. Together, the top ten hold 5.1% of the sample.

This sample's time point label indicates: about 28 days (+/-7) after the second vaccine dose. AZD1222 recipients given second doses at about 4 weeks or at about 12 weeks were pooled, since spike-specific TCR depth and breadth were not found to differ between the two schedules. Vaccinee samples were obtained from the UK trials COV001 and COV002, which included a single-blind randomized controlled phase 2/3 trial of AZD1222 (ChAdOx1 nCoV-19) in healthy adults. Trial participant PBMC samples were collected at day 0 and day 28 after the second dose for TCRbeta chain sequencing. The junction shows trimming of 0 bases on V and 4 bases on J, plus 9 bases between the germline ends. The CDR3 covers 14 residues, taking in both the cysteine and the phenylalanine. This entry keeps only the CDR3 DNA: 42 bases, framed from base 1. CDR1 and CDR2, looked up from the germline V gene (reference sequence), are SEHNR and FQNEAQ.

The TCR sequence derives from an adult who received the AZD1222 COVID-19 vaccine. The sample consisted of peripheral blood, taken 28 days after the second AZD1222 dose. Here the chain combines TRBV7-9 and TRBJ1-2; the D gene is not confidently resolved. The bases read TGTGCCAGCAGCTTAGCGCGCCAGGCCTATGGCTACACCTTC. Its protein reads: CASSLARQAYGYTF.